The 29 T cell receptor beta chains listed next were all sequenced from one sample in a study of blood T cell repertoires in COVID-19. Some clones are missing from TCRdb's copy, which holds only in-frame ones; the method was immunoSEQ multiplex PCR. The sample contains over 200,000 clones, more than 75% of which appear only once. The sequenced sample was peripheral blood. The source is a woman in her forties who had recovered from COVID-19.

The V gene is TRBV29-1, the J gene TRBJ1-5; possibly TRBD1 for D (5 bases). The CDR3 is 14 residues long. The V gene lost 5 bases and the J gene lost 4 bases, with 15 bases spanning the gap. Germline CDR1 is SQVTM and CDR2 is ANQGSEA. The CDR3 DNA sequence: TGCAGCGTTCGCCCGGGGGGGGAGAATCAGCCCCAGCATTTT. Translated, it gives CSVRPGGENQPQHF.

J is TRBJ1-1 and V is TRBV19; a weak D match, TRBD1 (5 bases). This CDR3 has 14 amino acids. V lost 6 bases and J 1 base, leaving 12 bases between the germline ends. Germline CDR1 and CDR2: LNHDA and SQIVND (reference sequence). CDR3 protein: CASSRWGRNTEAFF. Here the CDR3 DNA reads TGTGCCAGTAGCCGGTGGGGCAGGAACACTGAAGCTTTCTTT.

V gene TRBV27 combines with J gene TRBJ1-5, with TRBD1 as a possible D gene (6 bases). Trimming removed 7 bases at V and 6 bases at J, with 16 bases between. Germline V gene data show CDR1 as MNHEY and CDR2 as SMNVEV (reference sequence). The CDR3 is made up of 14 amino acids. The CDR3 reads CASTPGRGGQPQHF. The CDR3 DNA reads TGTGCCAGCACCCCGGGGAGGGGGGGTCAGCCCCAGCATTTT.

This clone came up once. The chain uses TRBV6-5 and TRBJ1-2, with a possible D match to TRBD1 (6 bases). V lost 7 bases and J lost 7, with 10 bases in between. CDR1 is MNHEY, CDR2 SVGAGI, per germline. The CDR3 is 11 residues long. CDR3 bases: TGTGCCAGCATGGTCAGGGGTGGCTACACCTTC. This encodes CASMVRGGYTF.

This chain uses TRBV7-2 with TRBJ2-1; tentatively, D is TRBD2 (5 bases). There are 12 residues in the CDR3. In germline, CDR1 is SGHTA, CDR2 FQGNSA. Trimming shortened V by 5 bases and J by 10 bases, and 12 bases separated the two germline ends. The CDR3 is CASSPAGVEQFF. DNA of the CDR3: TGTGCCAGCAGCCCGGCGGGCGTGGAGCAGTTCTTC.

The chain uses TRBV5-1 and TRBJ2-5; TRBD2 aligns across 10 bases. Germline CDR1 reads SGHRS; CDR2 reads YFSETQ. This CDR3 comprises 15 residues. J gave up 4 bases and V 2 bases, and 5 bases lay outside the gene matches. The CDR3 region is CASSFSSGRGETQYF. As DNA, the CDR3 is TGCGCCAGCAGCTTTTCCAGCGGGAGGGGAGAGACCCAGTACTTC.

This rearrangement joins TRBV29-1 to TRBJ1-5; the D gene is possibly TRBD1 (5 bases). CDR3 length equals 13 residues. Germline assignment: CDR1 SQVTM and CDR2 ANQGSEA. V was shortened by 4 bases and J by 3 bases, with 10 bases between the two germline ends. CDR3 in amino acids: CSVGRGVNQPQHF. The CDR3 DNA reads as TGCAGCGTTGGGCGGGGGGTCAATCAGCCCCAGCATTTT.

The V and J genes are TRBV6-5 and TRBJ2-7; 7 bases agree with TRBD1. The length of the CDR3 is 14 residues. Trimming took 6 bases from V and 3 from J; bases not matched to a gene: 8. Per germline, CDR1 MNHEY and CDR2 SVGAGI. The CDR3 protein is CASRRDRVFYEQYF. Written as DNA, the CDR3 is TGTGCCAGCAGAAGAGACAGGGTTTTCTACGAGCAGTACTTC.

The rearrangement links TRBV5-6 to TRBJ2-7; TRBD1 matches 7 bases. J was trimmed by 2 bases and V by 4 bases; bases with no gene match: 6. The length of the CDR3 is 14 residues. CDR1 is SGHDT, CDR2 YYEEEE, per germline. The CDR3 DNA sequence: TGTGCCAGCAGCCGAAGGGACAGCACCTACGAGCAGTACGTC. Its protein product is CASSRRDSTYEQYV.

This rearrangement joins TRBV24-1 to TRBJ2-7; 8 positions agree with TRBD2. The trim removed 7 bases at V and 6 bases at J, leaving 19 bases unmatched. This CDR3 contains 17 residues. The germline CDR1 and CDR2 sequences are KGHDR and SFDVKD. CDR3 DNA: TGTGCCACCAGCGGCCAGGCCCGGGGGGGGGCAGGCGGCGAGCAGTACGTC. This codes for CATSGQARGGAGGEQYV.

This chain connects TRBV7-9 to TRBJ1-3; 10 positions agree with TRBD1. Germline V lookup: CDR1 SEHNR, CDR2 FQNEAQ (reference sequence). The CDR3 consists of 16 residues. V dropped 5 bases and J dropped 3; count of bases not matched to a gene: 7. DNA for the CDR3: TGTGCCAGCAGCCGCACCGGGACAGGGGTTGGAAACACCATATATTTT. This translates into CASSRTGTGVGNTIYF.

J is TRBJ1-2 and V is TRBV6-5; 7 bases align to TRBD1. The length of the CDR3 is 14 residues. The V segment lost 8 bases and the J segment 2 bases; nucleotides outside the gene matches: 8. Looked up from germline, CDR1 is MNHEY and CDR2 is SVGAGI. The CDR3, as DNA: TGTGCCAGCCGAAGACAGGGCCTCAACTATGGCTACACCTTC. Translated, it gives CASRRQGLNYGYTF.

This chain connects TRBV7-6 to TRBJ2-1; D call uncertain. The CDR3 is 16 residues long. Trimming shortened V by 5 bases and J by 0 bases, and 14 bases separated the two germline ends. The germline CDR1 and CDR2 sequences are SGHVS and FNYEAQ. The CDR3 DNA is TGTGCCAGCAGCACGGATCGCCACAGCTCCTACAATGAGCAGTTCTTC. Its translation is CASSTDRHSSYNEQFF.

This chain uses TRBV5-1 with TRBJ2-7, with D maybe TRBD2 (5 bases). Trimming shortened V by 3 bases and J by 0 bases, and 16 bases separated the two germline ends. Germline V lookup: CDR1 SGHRS, CDR2 YFSETQ. The CDR3 is 16 residues long. The CDR3 spells CASSYRRSYSSYEQYF. CDR3 in DNA: TGCGCCAGCAGCTACCGGAGGAGTTACAGCTCCTACGAGCAGTACTTC.

The chain combines TRBV7-3 with TRBJ2-3, with D possibly matching TRBD1 (6 bases). CDR1 and CDR2 (germline): SGHTA, FQGTGA. V gave up 5 bases and J gave up 3 bases, with 15 bases separating them. This CDR3 is 15 amino acids long. In nucleotides, the CDR3 is TGTGCCAGCAGCCCCTCGGACAGAGTTACAGATACGCAGTATTTT. It specifies CASSPSDRVTDTQYF.

The rearrangement joins TRBV3-1 (or the pseudogene TRBV3-2) to TRBJ2-5, with 8 bases lining up with TRBD2. V shed 1 base, J shed 4 bases, and the junction held 5 bases outside the gene matches. Germline values: CDR1 LGHDT, CDR2 YNNKEL (reference sequence). The CDR3 is made up of 15 amino acids. The CDR3 region has the DNA TGTGCCAGCAGCCAAGGCTCGGGGGGGGGAGAGACCCAGTACTTC. Amino acids: CASSQGSGGGETQYF.

The rearrangement links TRBV3-1 (or the pseudogene TRBV3-2) to TRBJ2-3, with 8 bases matching TRBD2. Germline CDR1 LGHDT, CDR2 YNNKEL (reference sequence). CDR3 size: 16 residues. V was pared by 3 bases and J by 2 bases, with 7 bases of the junction left unmatched. CDR3 coding DNA: TGTGCCAGCAGCCATGCCGGACTAGCCTACACAGATACGCAGTATTTT. Translation: CASSHAGLAYTDTQYF.

The chain has TRBV6-2 or TRBV6-3 and TRBJ2-3, with TRBD2 matching over 11 bases. J gave up 5 bases and V 6 bases, and 4 bases lay outside the gene matches. Germline V gives CDR1 MNHEY, CDR2 SVGEGT. The CDR3 totals 14 residues. CDR3 DNA: TGTGCCAGCAGCTCCGGGACTAGCGGAGATACGCAGTATTTT. As protein: CASSSGTSGDTQYF.

This chain joins TRBV11-2 and TRBJ1-2; weak D call: TRBD1 (5 bases). Trimming stripped 1 base from V and 4 bases from J, with 16 bases between. Germline V gene lookup returns CDR1 SGHAT and CDR2 FQNNGV. The CDR3 extends over 16 amino acids. The CDR3 protein is CASSLGAGGARYGYTF. For the CDR3, the DNA is TGTGCCAGCAGCTTAGGTGCCGGCGGGGCCCGCTATGGCTACACCTTC.

The J gene is TRBJ2-1, the V gene TRBV7-8; D possibly corresponds to TRBD2 (6 bases). Deletions cut 5 bases from V and 4 bases from J, with 18 bases between. CDR3 length equals 16 residues. The germline CDR1 and CDR2 sequences are SGHVS and FQNEAQ. DNA of the CDR3: TGTGCCAGCAGCCCCCCTGTGCCGGGAGTGTACAATGAGCAGTTCTTC. It codes for CASSPPVPGVYNEQFF. The variable domain in full, with the rest retrieved from reference TRBV7-8 and TRBJ2-1, is GAGVSQSPRYKVAKRGQDVALRCDPISGHVSLFWYQQALGQGPEFLTYFQNEAQLDKSGLPSDRFFAERPEGSVSTLKIQRTQQEDSAVYLCASSPPVPGVYNEQFFGPGTRLTVL.

This clone was found a few times. J is TRBJ1-1 and V is TRBV29-1; TRBD1 is a possible D gene (6 bases). Per germline, CDR1 SQVTM and CDR2 ANQGSEA. The germline V and J ends were trimmed by 4 bases and 1 base, with 13 bases remaining between them. This CDR3 region has 14 residues. The CDR3 sequence: CSVVHRGANTEAFF. The CDR3 DNA follows: TGCAGCGTTGTCCACCGGGGGGCGAACACTGAAGCTTTCTTT.

This clone was detected once. This chain uses TRBV19 with TRBJ1-1; TRBD1 is a possible D gene (6 bases). From germline, CDR1 is LNHDA and CDR2 SQIVND (reference sequence). The CDR3 contains 12 residues. Trimming stripped 11 bases from V and 5 bases from J, with 15 bases between. The CDR3 DNA reads as TGTGCCGCCCGGCAGGGGCCGACTGAAGCTTTCTTT. Its translation is CAARQGPTEAFF.

The chain links TRBV7-9 to TRBJ2-4, with D perhaps matching TRBD1 (7 bases). Trimming left V 2 bases short and J 7 bases short, with 12 bases between. The CDR3 consists of 14 residues. Germline V gene data show CDR1 as SEHNR and CDR2 as FQNEAQ (reference sequence). CDR3 nucleotide sequence: TGTGCCAGCAGCTTAAGGGCAGGGGGGAACATTCAGTACTTC. It encodes CASSLRAGGNIQYF.

This clone was observed a single time. V is TRBV7-2 and J is TRBJ2-5; a weak D match, TRBD2 (7 bases). The V end was cut by 5 bases, the J end by 4 bases, with 17 bases between. Per the germline V gene, CDR1 is SGHTA and CDR2 is FQGNSA. The CDR3 is made up of 15 amino acids. CDR3 loop: CASSTRPGGRETQYF. The CDR3 DNA follows: TGTGCCAGCAGCACCCGCCCCGGGGGGCGAGAGACCCAGTACTTC.

The chain links TRBV14 to TRBJ1-1; D perhaps matches TRBD1 (5 bases). The CDR3 runs 17 residues. V shed 4 bases and J shed 1 base, with 19 bases lying between them. CDR1 is SGHDN, CDR2 FVKESK, per germline. The CDR3 DNA reads TGTGCCAGCAGCCCGGGCGGGGCTTGGTTGAGGAACACTGAAGCTTTCTTT. Its translation: CASSPGGAWLRNTEAFF.

V usage is TRBV18 and J usage is TRBJ2-7, with TRBD1 matching over 7 bases. Trimming removed 3 bases from V and 3 bases from J; junction bases left unmatched: 5. Germline V CDR1 and CDR2: KGHSH, LQKENI. The CDR3 runs to 14 residues. The chain's CDR3 is CASSPTQGVYEQYF. CDR3 nucleotide sequence: TGTGCCAGCTCACCTACGCAGGGGGTCTACGAGCAGTACTTC.

V gene TRBV6-6 combines with J gene TRBJ1-3, with a tentative D call TRBD1 (6 bases). The CDR3 consists of 14 residues. Germline V gene data show CDR1 as MNHNY and CDR2 as SVGAGI (reference sequence). Trimming stripped 2 bases from V and 4 bases from J, with 9 bases between. The DNA for the CDR3 is TGTGCCAGCAGTTACGGGGGGGCCGGAAACACCATATATTTT. As protein: CASSYGGAGNTIYF.

This sequence joins TRBV7-9 and TRBJ2-1, with 10 bases that match TRBD1. V lost 5 bases, J lost 15 bases, and 16 bases stayed unmatched. The CDR3 consists of 15 residues. In germline, CDR1 is SEHNR, CDR2 FQNEAQ (reference sequence). The CDR3 protein is CASSPPTGGPVWGFF. The CDR3 DNA reads as TGTGCCAGCAGCCCCCCGACAGGGGGCCCTGTCTGGGGGTTCTTC.

V and J are TRBV9 and TRBJ1-2, with 7 bases lining up with TRBD1. CDR3 length: 15 residues. Trimming cost V 4 bases and J 2 bases; bases outside gene matches: 8. Germline CDR1 and CDR2: SGDLS and YYNGEE. DNA of the CDR3: TGTGCCAGCAGCCCCCCGGACAGGTGGAACTATGGCTACACCTTC. It is translated as CASSPPDRWNYGYTF.